This TCR beta chain originates from a study of spatial heterogeneity in lung cancer. Study as a whole: The donors comprised approximately 72 untreated early-stage non-small cell lung cancer patients. Taken at a median of approximately 2 years after resection, follow-up PBMC samples underwent sequencing when available. The study consistently detected more beta-chain than alpha-chain sequences.

This CDR3 contains 16 residues. V was pared by 1 base and J by 0 bases, with 12 bases between. The germline CDR1 and CDR2 sequences are SGHAT and FQNNGV. Carried by each TCR cDNA molecule was a unique molecular identifier. Via MiXCR, TCRdb re-called the 5' RACE reads, giving one row per CDR3 protein. The sample has roughly 120,000 distinct CDR3 sequences, 12% seen once. Documented time point: blood at routine non-recurrence follow-up after resection. Extraction of whole RNA from tumor, nontumor lung or frozen PBMC preceded unsorted sequencing. The specimen was PBMCs, collected at follow-up. This sequence joins TRBV11-2 and TRBJ1-1, with D possibly being TRBD1 (5 bases). This sequence was found in a male donor with early-stage non-small cell lung cancer. The CDR3 spells CASSLVGGAMNTEAFF. CDR3 nucleotide sequence: TGTGCCAGCAGCTTAGTGGGGGGAGCGATGAACACTGAAGCTTTCTTT.